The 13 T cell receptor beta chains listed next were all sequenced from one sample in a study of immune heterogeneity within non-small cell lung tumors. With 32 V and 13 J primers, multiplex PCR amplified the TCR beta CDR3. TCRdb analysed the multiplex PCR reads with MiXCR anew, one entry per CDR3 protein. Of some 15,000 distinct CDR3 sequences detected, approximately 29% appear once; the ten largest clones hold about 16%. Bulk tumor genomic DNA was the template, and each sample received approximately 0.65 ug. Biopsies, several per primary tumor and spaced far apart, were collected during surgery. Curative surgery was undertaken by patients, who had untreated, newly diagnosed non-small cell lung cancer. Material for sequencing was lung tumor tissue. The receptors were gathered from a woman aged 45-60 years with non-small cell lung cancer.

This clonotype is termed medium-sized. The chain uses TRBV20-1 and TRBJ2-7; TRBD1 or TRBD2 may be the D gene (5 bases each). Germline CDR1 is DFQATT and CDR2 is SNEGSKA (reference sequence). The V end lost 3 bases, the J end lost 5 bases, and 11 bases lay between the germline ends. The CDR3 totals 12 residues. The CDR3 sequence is CSASRGPNEQYF. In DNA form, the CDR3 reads TGCAGTGCTAGTAGGGGACCCAACGAGCAGTACTTC.

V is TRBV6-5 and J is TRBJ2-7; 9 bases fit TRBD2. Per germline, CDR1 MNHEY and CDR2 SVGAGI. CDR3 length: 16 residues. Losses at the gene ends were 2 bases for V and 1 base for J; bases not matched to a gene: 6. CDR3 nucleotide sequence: TGTGCCAGCAGTTACGCCTCGGCGGGAGGGTCCTACGAGCAGTACTTC. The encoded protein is CASSYASAGGSYEQYF.

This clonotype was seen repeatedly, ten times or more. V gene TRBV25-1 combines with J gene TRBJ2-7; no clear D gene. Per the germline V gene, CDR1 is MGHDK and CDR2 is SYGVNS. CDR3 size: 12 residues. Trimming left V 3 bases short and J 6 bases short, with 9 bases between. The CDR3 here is CASSDRFGEQYF. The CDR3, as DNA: TGTGCCAGCAGTGACAGGTTCGGCGAGCAGTACTTC.

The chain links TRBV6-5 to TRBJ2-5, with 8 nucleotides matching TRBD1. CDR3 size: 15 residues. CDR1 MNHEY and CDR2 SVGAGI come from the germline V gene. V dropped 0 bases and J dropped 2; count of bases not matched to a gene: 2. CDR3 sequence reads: CASSYSTGAQETQYF. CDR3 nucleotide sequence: TGTGCCAGCAGTTACTCGACAGGGGCACAAGAGACCCAGTACTTC.

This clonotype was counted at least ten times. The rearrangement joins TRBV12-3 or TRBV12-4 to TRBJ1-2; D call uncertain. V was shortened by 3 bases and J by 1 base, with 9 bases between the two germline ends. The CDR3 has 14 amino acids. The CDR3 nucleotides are TGTGCCAGCAGTTTTCATGGATTTAACTATGGCTACACCTTC. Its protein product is CASSFHGFNYGYTF.

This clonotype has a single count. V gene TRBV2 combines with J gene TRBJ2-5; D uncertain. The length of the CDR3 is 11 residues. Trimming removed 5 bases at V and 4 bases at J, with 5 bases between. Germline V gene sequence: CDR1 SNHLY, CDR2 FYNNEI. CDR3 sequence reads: CASSILETQYF. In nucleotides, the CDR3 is TGTGCCAGCAGTATTCTAGAGACCCAGTACTTC.

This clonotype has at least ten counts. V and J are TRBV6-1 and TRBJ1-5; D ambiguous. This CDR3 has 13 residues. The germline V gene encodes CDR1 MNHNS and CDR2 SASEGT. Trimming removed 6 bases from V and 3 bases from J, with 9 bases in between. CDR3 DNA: TGTGCCAGCAGCCGGGATACCAATCAGCCCCAGCATTTT. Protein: CASSRDTNQPQHF.

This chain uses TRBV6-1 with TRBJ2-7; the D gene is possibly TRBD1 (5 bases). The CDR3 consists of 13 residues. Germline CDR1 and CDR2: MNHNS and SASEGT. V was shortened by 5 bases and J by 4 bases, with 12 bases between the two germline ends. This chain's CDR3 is CASSSTTVYEQYF. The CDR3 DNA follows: TGTGCCAGCAGTTCCACGACAGTTTACGAGCAGTACTTC.

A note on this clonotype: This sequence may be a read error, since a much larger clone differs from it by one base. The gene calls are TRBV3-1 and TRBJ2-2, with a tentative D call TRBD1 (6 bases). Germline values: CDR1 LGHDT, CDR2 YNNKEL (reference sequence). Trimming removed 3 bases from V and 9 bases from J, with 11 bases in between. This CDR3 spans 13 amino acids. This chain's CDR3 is CASSQAGTWELFF. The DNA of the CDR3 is TGTGCCAGCAGCCAGGCCGGGACATGGGAGCTGTTTTTT.

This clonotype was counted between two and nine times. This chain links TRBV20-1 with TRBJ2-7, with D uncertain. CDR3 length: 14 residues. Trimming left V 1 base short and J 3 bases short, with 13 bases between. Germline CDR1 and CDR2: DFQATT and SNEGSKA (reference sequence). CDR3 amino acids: CSARGAGEYYEQYF. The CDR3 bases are TGCAGTGCTAGAGGCGCAGGAGAATACTACGAGCAGTACTTC.

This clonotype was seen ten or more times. CDR3 loop: CASSYSALYGYTF. The CDR3 DNA reads as TGTGCCAGCAGTTACTCAGCCCTGTATGGCTACACCTTC. The chain is built from TRBV6-6 and TRBJ1-2; no reliable D call. The V end lost 0 bases, the J end lost 5 bases, and 7 bases lay between the germline ends. There are 13 residues in the CDR3. Germline V gene lookup returns CDR1 MNHNY and CDR2 SVGAGI (reference sequence).

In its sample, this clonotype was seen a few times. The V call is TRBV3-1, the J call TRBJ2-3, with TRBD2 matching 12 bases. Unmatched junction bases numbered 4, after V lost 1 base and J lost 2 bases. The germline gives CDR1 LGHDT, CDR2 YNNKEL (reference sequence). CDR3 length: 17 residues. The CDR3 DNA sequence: TGTGCCAGCAGCCAAGTCCTAGCGGGGGGGGCCACAGATACGCAGTATTTT. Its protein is CASSQVLAGGATDTQYF.

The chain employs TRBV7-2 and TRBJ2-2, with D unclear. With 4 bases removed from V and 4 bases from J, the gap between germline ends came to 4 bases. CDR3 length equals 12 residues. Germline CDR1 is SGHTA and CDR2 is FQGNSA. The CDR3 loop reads CASSSVTGELFF. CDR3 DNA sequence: TGTGCCAGCAGCTCAGTCACCGGGGAGCTGTTTTTT. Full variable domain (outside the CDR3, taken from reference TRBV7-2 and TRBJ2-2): GAGVSQSPSNKVTEKGKDVELRCDPISGHTALYWYRQSLGQGLEFLIYFQGNSAPDKSGLPSDRFSAERTGGSVSTLTIQRTQQEDSAVYLCASSSVTGELFFGEGSRLTVL.